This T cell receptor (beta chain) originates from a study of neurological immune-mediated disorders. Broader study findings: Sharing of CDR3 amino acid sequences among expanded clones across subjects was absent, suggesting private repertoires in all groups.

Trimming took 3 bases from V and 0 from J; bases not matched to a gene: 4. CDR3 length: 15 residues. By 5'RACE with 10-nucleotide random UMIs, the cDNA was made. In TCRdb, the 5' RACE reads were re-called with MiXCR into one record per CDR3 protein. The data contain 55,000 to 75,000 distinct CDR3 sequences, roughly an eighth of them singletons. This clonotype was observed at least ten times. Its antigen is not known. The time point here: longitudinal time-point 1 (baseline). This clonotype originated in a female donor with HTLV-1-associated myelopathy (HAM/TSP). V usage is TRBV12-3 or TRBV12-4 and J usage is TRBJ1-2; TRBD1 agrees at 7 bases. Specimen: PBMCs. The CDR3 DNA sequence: TGTGCCAGCAGTTTTGAGACAGGGACTAACTATGGCTACACCTTC. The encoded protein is CASSFETGTNYGYTF.